Shown below are 12 T cell receptor beta chains from a single sample sequenced in a study of T cells after yellow fever vaccination. TCRdb re-derived calls from the 5' RACE reads in MiXCR, one entry per CDR3 protein. The sample has around 300,000 distinct CDR3 sequences; over 3.5% are singletons. The sequencing here drew on PBMCs, taken 15 days after the yellow fever booster vaccination. These receptors were taken from a young man who received the YFV17D yellow fever vaccine.

The V and J genes are TRBV13 and TRBJ1-6; possibly TRBD1 for D (5 bases). The V and J ends lost 4 bases and 8 bases respectively, with 12 bases between them. Germline CDR1 reads PRHDT; CDR2 reads FYEKMQ (reference sequence). This CDR3 has 14 residues. The DNA of the CDR3 is TGTGCCAGCAGCTCCAGACAGTCCGATTCACCCCTCCACTTT. It translates to CASSSRQSDSPLHF.

This clonotype was recorded many times. The chain carries TRBV7-2 and TRBJ2-1; 11 nucleotides line up with TRBD2. The germline gives CDR1 SGHTA, CDR2 FQGNSA. Trimming at V came to 4 bases and at J to 6 bases, leaving 8 bases not matched to a gene. This CDR3 region has 16 residues. The CDR3 DNA sequence: TGTGCCAGCAGCTCCCAGGGGACTAGCGGAATCAATGAGCAGTTCTTC. Translated, it gives CASSSQGTSGINEQFF.

This rearrangement joins TRBV6-2 or TRBV6-3 to TRBJ2-1; 12 bases align to TRBD2. Germline V gene data show CDR1 as MNHEY and CDR2 as SVGEGT. CDR3 size: 17 residues. With V trimmed by 6 bases and J by 8 bases, 14 bases remained unmatched. CDR3 loop: CASSSALAGGPGDEQFF. CDR3 in DNA: TGTGCCAGCAGCAGCGCCCTAGCGGGGGGGCCGGGTGATGAGCAGTTCTTC.

This clonotype showed up many times. The rearrangement uses TRBV7-2 and TRBJ2-6; TRBD1 aligns across 12 bases. CDR1 and CDR2 from the germline V gene are SGHTA and FQGNSA. The junction had 8 bases not matched to a gene; V was cut back by 1 base and J by 4 bases. The CDR3 covers 19 residues. The CDR3 DNA is TGTGCCAGCAGCTTAGTAGGGACAGGGGGCGCTTACGGGGCCAACGTCCTGACTTTC. Its protein product is CASSLVGTGGAYGANVLTF.

As regards this clonotype: The germline gene is not matched at one end of the junction; a read error may be the cause. This rearrangement joins TRBV7-2 to TRBJ2-5; D is unresolved. CDR1 SGHTA and CDR2 FQGNSA come from the germline V gene. The CDR3 covers 15 residues. The CDR3 bases are TGTGCCAGCAGCTTAGCCGCCGGGCGAGACCTCACCTGGGGCTTC. Its protein is CASSLAAGRDLTWGF.

This chain connects TRBV5-1 to TRBJ2-5, with 11 bases lining up with TRBD2. V trimming: 0 bases; J trimming: 2 bases; junction bases outside the gene matches: 6. The germline V gene has CDR1 SGHRS and CDR2 YFSETQ. CDR3 length equals 17 residues. In DNA form, the CDR3 reads TGCGCCAGCAGCTTGGTTCTAGCGGGGGGTTCACAAGAGACCCAGTACTTC. Translated, it gives CASSLVLAGGSQETQYF. Full variable domain (remainder filled in from reference TRBV5-1 and TRBJ2-5): KAGVTQTPRYLIKTRGQQVTLSCSPISGHRSVSWYQQTPGQGLQFLFEYFSETQRNKGNFPGRFSGRQFSNSRSEMNVSTLELGDSALYLCASSLVLAGGSQETQYFGPGTRLLVL.

V gene TRBV10-3 combines with J gene TRBJ2-3; 12 nucleotides align to TRBD2. The ends lost 3 bases at V and 8 bases at J; junction bases unmatched: 12. The CDR3 runs 17 residues. From germline, CDR1 is ENHRY and CDR2 SYGVKD. The CDR3 sequence is CAISELEVGLAGRTQYF. As DNA, the CDR3 is TGTGCCATCAGTGAACTCGAGGTTGGACTAGCGGGGCGTACGCAGTATTTT.

The V gene is TRBV20-1, the J gene TRBJ2-1, with 8 bases matching TRBD1. The germline gives CDR1 DFQATT, CDR2 SNEGSKA (reference sequence). The ends lost 0 bases at V and 6 bases at J; junction bases unmatched: 7. This CDR3 comprises 15 residues. This chain's CDR3 is CSARDHRGAGNEQFF. Written as DNA, the CDR3 is TGCAGTGCTAGAGACCACAGGGGGGCAGGCAATGAGCAGTTCTTC.

This clonotype was observed a handful of times. This rearrangement joins TRBV6-2 or TRBV6-3 to TRBJ1-2; 7 bases match TRBD1. The CDR3 loop spans 12 amino acids. V trimming: 7 bases; J trimming: 2 bases; junction bases outside the gene matches: 1. Germline V gene lookup returns CDR1 MNHEY and CDR2 SVGEGT. The CDR3 protein is CASKTGNYGYTF. DNA for the CDR3: TGTGCCAGCAAGACAGGGAACTATGGCTACACCTTC.

This clonotype was seen at least ten times. The chain uses TRBV5-1 and TRBJ2-2; the D gene is possibly TRBD1 (5 bases). Trimming removed 2 bases at V and 7 bases at J, with 9 bases between. Germline-derived CDR1 and CDR2 are SGHRS and YFSETQ. The CDR3 length is 13 residues. The chain's CDR3 is CASSLQDGGELFF. CDR3 bases: TGCGCCAGCAGCTTACAGGATGGCGGGGAGCTGTTTTTT.

This clonotype was detected many times. The V gene is TRBV27, the J gene TRBJ2-5; 7 positions agree with TRBD1. The length of the CDR3 is 13 residues. V was clipped by 5 bases and J by 5 bases; unmatched bases: 5. Germline loops: CDR1 MNHEY, CDR2 SMNVEV (reference sequence). The CDR3 loop is CASSPGTDETQYF. DNA of the CDR3: TGTGCCAGCAGTCCTGGGACAGACGAGACCCAGTACTTC.

This clonotype occurred many times. The chain joins TRBV20-1 to TRBJ1-1, with D hard to call. This CDR3 is built from 15 residues. Trimming took off 8 bases at V and 6 bases at J, with 25 bases between the two ends. Germline V gives CDR1 DFQATT, CDR2 SNEGSKA (reference sequence). The CDR3 spells CSPSTPDGSFPEAFF. DNA of the CDR3: TGCAGTCCGTCGACCCCGGACGGTTCATTCCCTGAAGCTTTCTTT.